This T cell receptor (beta chain) derives from a study of blood T cell repertoires in COVID-19. Study as a whole: Donors in the United States, Italy and Spain gave samples during acute or convalescent COVID-19. T cells, B-cell-depleted T cells, or PBMCs provided the cDNA or gDNA that served as material.

Original handling: Amplifying reference gene primers gave estimates of nucleated cell counts. Sequenced by immunoSEQ multiplex PCR; TCRdb stores in-frame clones only, minus some. V and J calls and clone size are copied from that table; D and trimming were computed from the DNA. This table holds about 140,000 clones, about 87% found once. This CDR3 has 15 residues. The germline V gene has CDR1 LGHNA and CDR2 YSLEER. Trimming shortened V by 3 bases and J by 0 bases, and 9 bases separated the two germline ends. The chain carries TRBV4-3 and TRBJ1-3; maybe TRBD1 (6 bases). The material sequenced was peripheral blood. This TCR came from a human donor in a cohort sampled during active COVID-19. CDR3 region: CASSQDSYSGNTIYF. The DNA of the CDR3 is TGCGCCAGCAGCCAGGACAGTTACTCTGGAAACACCATATATTTT.